This T cell receptor beta chain was sequenced in a study of blood T cell repertoires in COVID-19. At the level of the study: Sites in the United States, Italy and Spain provided acute and convalescent COVID-19 samples.

The CDR3 length is 13 residues. From germline, CDR1 is MGHDK and CDR2 SYGVNS. The germline V and J ends were trimmed by 5 bases and 3 bases, with 10 bases remaining between them. The method was immunoSEQ multiplex PCR; TCRdb's version includes in-frame clones alone and lacks a portion of them. This sample has 150,000 to 200,000 clones; more than 70% occur once, and the top ten carry around 6.1%. The receptor comes from a man aged 35 to 55 who had recovered from COVID-19. The chain uses TRBV25-1 and TRBJ1-2, with D possibly TRBD1 on 6 matching bases. Material: PBMCs or T cells enriched from blood (not recorded which). The chain's CDR3 is CASSRGLDYGYTF. The CDR3 coding sequence is TGTGCCAGCAGTAGGGGGTTGGACTATGGCTACACCTTC.